This TCR beta chain originates from a study of CD8 T cells in Susac syndrome. Overall study results and limits: TCR sequencing and HLA analysis covered a relatively small number of individuals.

RNA, at about 0.45 to 1 ug, was reverse transcribed with random hexamers. TCRdb re-analysed the immunoSEQ multiplex PCR reads in MiXCR, keeping a single row per CDR3 protein. Altogether approximately 120,000 distinct CDR3 sequences are present, just under 95% being singletons, with the ten largest covering around 0.12%. This clonotype has just one count. Its antigen is currently unknown. CD8+ and CD4+ T cells from blood underwent TCR beta sequencing. The V end lost 5 bases, the J end lost 4 bases, and 11 bases lay between the germline ends. The CDR3 extends over 13 amino acids. CDR1 and CDR2 (germline): MNHNY, SVGAGI (reference sequence).

This chain connects TRBV6-6 to TRBJ1-2, with D possibly TRBD1 on 6 matching bases. The material sequenced was CD8+ T cells from PBMCs. This receptor was identified in a human donor in good health. The CDR3 DNA is TGTGCCAGCAGTATGGGGGCGAGCTATGGCTACACCTTC. As protein: CASSMGASYGYTF.